The 31 T cell receptor beta chains in this list originate from one sample, sequenced in a study of CD8 T cells in Susac syndrome. RNA was extracted with the RNeasy kit, and a quantity of about 0.45 to 1 ug was reverse transcribed using random hexamers. Each CDR3 protein gets one entry after TCRdb re-called the immunoSEQ multiplex PCR reads with MiXCR. Here the sample spans 250,000 to 300,000 distinct CDR3 sequences, about 85% being singletons. The sequencing input was CD8+ T cells from PBMCs. The receptors derive from a human donor with multiple sclerosis.

V gene TRBV27 combines with J gene TRBJ2-7; D is unresolved. Germline CDR1 reads MNHEY; CDR2 reads SMNVEV (reference sequence). CDR3 length: 12 residues. With 8 bases removed from V and 3 bases from J, the gap between germline ends came to 11 bases. The CDR3 protein is CASRSRSYEQYF. CDR3 sequence (DNA): TGTGCCAGCCGCAGTAGGAGCTACGAGCAGTACTTC.

V is TRBV19 and J is TRBJ2-3, with 7 bases that match TRBD1. The V gene's germline CDR1 is LNHDA and CDR2 SQIVND (reference sequence). V gave up 5 bases and J gave up 4 bases; unmatched junction bases: 6. The CDR3 covers 14 residues. The CDR3 is CASSGDRAADTQYF. Written as DNA, the CDR3 is TGTGCCAGTAGTGGAGACAGGGCGGCAGATACGCAGTATTTT.

The chain has TRBV7-8 and TRBJ2-2; D gene unclear. The germline V and J ends were trimmed by 1 base and 0 bases, with 12 bases remaining between them. The length of the CDR3 is 17 residues. CDR1 is SGHVS, CDR2 FQNEAQ, per germline. This CDR3 is CASSLVYRTTNTGELFF. DNA for the CDR3: TGTGCCAGCAGCTTAGTATACCGAACTACGAACACCGGGGAGCTGTTTTTT.

The rearrangement links TRBV5-4 to TRBJ2-5, with 7 bases lining up with TRBD1. Germline V CDR1 and CDR2: SGHNT, YYREEE (reference sequence). The CDR3 is 15 amino acids. V gave up 1 base and J gave up 5 bases; unmatched junction bases: 8. The CDR3 sequence is CASSLSRGRGETQYF. The CDR3, as DNA: TGTGCCAGCAGCTTGTCGAGGGGCAGGGGGGAGACCCAGTACTTC. The variable domain in full, completed from reference TRBV5-4 and TRBJ2-5, reads ETGVTQSPTHLIKTRGQQVTLRCSSQSGHNTVSWYQQALGQGPQFIFQYYREEENGRGNFPPRFSGLQFPNYSSELNVNALELDDSALYLCASSLSRGRGETQYFGPGTRLLVL.

This chain links TRBV11-2 with TRBJ2-7, with D possibly being TRBD1 (6 bases). Per the germline V gene, CDR1 is SGHAT and CDR2 is FQNNGV. Trimming removed 5 bases from V and 4 bases from J, with 21 bases in between. The CDR3 runs 16 residues. CDR3 in amino acids: CASSPSTATGSYEQYF. DNA of the CDR3: TGTGCCAGCAGCCCCTCCACGGCCACAGGGAGTTACGAGCAGTACTTC.

This clonotype showed up just a few times. The CDR3 here is CASSFSGRADTQYF. In DNA form, the CDR3 reads TGTGCCAGCAGTTTTAGCGGGAGGGCAGATACGCAGTATTTT. The chain is built from TRBV27 and TRBJ2-3, with 11 positions matching TRBD2. Looked up from germline, CDR1 is MNHEY and CDR2 is SMNVEV (reference sequence). J was trimmed by 4 bases and V by 3 bases; bases with no gene match: 0. The CDR3 is 14 amino acids.

The chain recombines TRBV12-3 or TRBV12-4 with TRBJ2-3; 7 bases agree with TRBD2. There are 14 residues in the CDR3. V was pared by 2 bases and J by 10 bases, with 9 bases of the junction left unmatched. The CDR3 region is CASSLLKGLHPQYF. CDR3 DNA: TGTGCCAGCAGTTTACTTAAGGGACTACATCCGCAGTATTTT.

The rearrangement links TRBV7-9 to TRBJ1-6, with 7 nucleotides matching TRBD1. The CDR3 has 16 residues. The J segment lost 4 bases and the V segment lost 6 bases, leaving 9 bases of the junction unmatched. Germline assignment: CDR1 SEHNR and CDR2 FQNEAQ (reference sequence). The CDR3 is CASRHGGQSYNSPLHF. CDR3 in DNA: TGTGCCAGCAGACATGGGGGACAGTCATATAATTCACCCCTCCACTTT.

In its sample, this clonotype was seen once. This rearrangement joins TRBV7-9 to TRBJ1-2, with a weak D call TRBD1 (6 bases). Germline V gives CDR1 SEHNR, CDR2 FQNEAQ (reference sequence). The V end lost 3 bases, the J end lost 6 bases, and 26 bases lay between the germline ends. This CDR3 spans 18 amino acids. CDR3 nucleotide sequence: TGTGCCAGCAGCTTCGCCTCGAGGGGTAAACAGGGATTTAATGGCTACACCTTC. Its protein is CASSFASRGKQGFNGYTF.

The chain uses TRBV23-1 and TRBJ2-2; possibly TRBD1 for D (6 bases). TRBV23-1 is marked as an open reading frame, function uncertain. Deletions cut 0 bases from V and 5 bases from J, with 10 bases between. CDR3 length equals 15 residues. CDR3 sequence: CASSQSVDRTGELFF. The CDR3 DNA sequence: TGCGCCAGCAGTCAATCGGTCGACAGGACCGGGGAGCTGTTTTTT.

The rearrangement uses TRBV27 and TRBJ1-6; D unclear. Trimming removed 0 bases at V and 4 bases at J, with 10 bases between. The CDR3 is made up of 16 amino acids. CDR1 and CDR2 from the germline V gene are MNHEY and SMNVEV (reference sequence). The CDR3 nucleotides read TGTGCCAGCAGTTTATCGTGGCCAGGTTATAATTCACCCCTCCACTTT. This encodes CASSLSWPGYNSPLHF.

The chain combines TRBV2 with TRBJ2-1, with D perhaps TRBD2 (6 bases). Trimming stripped 10 bases from V and 2 bases from J, with 9 bases between. The CDR3 consists of 12 residues. CDR1 SNHLY and CDR2 FYNNEI come from the germline V gene. CDR3 residues: CATQRAYNEQFF. CDR3 DNA sequence: TGTGCCACCCAGCGGGCCTACAATGAGCAGTTCTTC.

This chain uses TRBV27 with TRBJ2-7, with TRBD1 matching 8 bases. The V gene's germline CDR1 is MNHEY and CDR2 SMNVEV (reference sequence). V was clipped by 10 bases and J by 5 bases; unmatched bases: 19. There are 16 residues in the CDR3. The CDR3 spells CATSRITGTGVDEQYF. The CDR3 DNA reads as TGTGCCACAAGTCGTATTACCGGGACAGGTGTGGACGAGCAGTACTTC.

The chain uses TRBV7-9 and TRBJ2-7; 12 bases fit TRBD1. Germline CDR1 is SEHNR and CDR2 is FQNEAQ (reference sequence). The CDR3 covers 15 residues. The junction had 6 bases not matched to a gene; V was cut back by 5 bases and J by 4 bases. CDR3 sequence reads: CASSGGTGGWYEQYF. In DNA form, the CDR3 reads TGTGCCAGCAGCGGAGGGACAGGGGGCTGGTACGAGCAGTACTTC.

The chain is built from TRBV7-9 and TRBJ1-4; D gene ambiguous. The CDR3 is 15 amino acids. Per the germline V gene, CDR1 is SEHNR and CDR2 is FQNEAQ (reference sequence). Trimming pared 5 bases from V and 0 bases from J, leaving 10 bases between. In nucleotides, the CDR3 is TGTGCCAGCAGCAACGGGCTGGCAACTAATGAAAAACTGTTTTTT. Its protein is CASSNGLATNEKLFF.

The sample holds a few counts of this clonotype. This rearrangement joins TRBV7-9 to TRBJ2-7; D is unresolved. Deletions cut 3 bases from V and 1 base from J, with 13 bases between. The CDR3 contains 15 residues. Germline CDR1 reads SEHNR; CDR2 reads FQNEAQ (reference sequence). The CDR3 region is CASSLELAPSYEQYF. In DNA form, the CDR3 reads TGTGCCAGCAGCTTGGAATTAGCCCCATCCTACGAGCAGTACTTC. The variable domain in full, completed from reference TRBV7-9 and TRBJ2-7, reads DTGVSQNPRHKITKRGQNVTFRCDPISEHNRLYWYRQTLGQGPEFLTYFQNEAQLEKSRLLSDRFSAERPKGSFSTLEIQRTEQGDSAMYLCASSLELAPSYEQYFGPGTRLTVT.

J is TRBJ2-7 and V is TRBV11-2, with D possibly being TRBD1 or TRBD2 (5 bases each). Trimming took 5 bases from V and 3 from J, leaving 17 bases between them. The CDR3 is 15 amino acids. CDR1 and CDR2 from the germline V gene are SGHAT and FQNNGV. The CDR3 nucleotides read TGTGCCAGCAGCCCTCGGAGAGGGGTCGACTACGAGCAGTACTTC. Translating gives CASSPRRGVDYEQYF. The whole variable domain, remainder taken from reference TRBV11-2 and TRBJ2-7, is EAGVAQSPRYKIIEKRQSVAFWCNPISGHATLYWYQQILGQGPKLLIQFQNNGVVDDSQLPKDRFSAERLKGVDSTLKIQPAKLEDSAVYLCASSPRRGVDYEQYFGPGTRLTVT.

The rearrangement uses TRBV30 and TRBJ1-3; D not certain. Between the trimmed V and J ends, which lost 3 bases and 0 bases, there was a span of 9 bases. The germline V gene encodes CDR1 GTSNPN and CDR2 SVGIG (reference sequence). The CDR3 has 14 amino acids. CDR3 in DNA: TGTGCCTGGAGCGGAACTTACTCTGGAAACACCATATATTTT. This gives the protein CAWSGTYSGNTIYF.

This clonotype came up once. J is TRBJ2-1 and V is TRBV27; tentative D call: TRBD1 (5 bases). Per germline, CDR1 MNHEY and CDR2 SMNVEV (reference sequence). V lost 5 bases and J 6 bases, leaving 8 bases between the germline ends. The CDR3 totals 12 residues. Here the CDR3 reads CASSRGINEQFF. The DNA for the CDR3 is TGTGCCAGCAGTAGGGGAATCAATGAGCAGTTCTTC.

The V and J genes are TRBV6-2 or TRBV6-3 and TRBJ2-1; D perhaps matches TRBD1 (5 bases). The CDR3 has 16 residues. The V end was cut by 5 bases, the J end by 2 bases, with 16 bases between. The germline gives CDR1 MNHEY, CDR2 SVGEGT. DNA of the CDR3: TGTGCCAGCAGTGGGGCGCAGGGATCCGCCTACAATGAGCAGTTCTTC. The encoded protein is CASSGAQGSAYNEQFF.

J is TRBJ2-2 and V is TRBV10-3; D possibly uses TRBD1 or TRBD2 (5 bases each). The V and J ends lost 6 bases and 8 bases respectively, with 16 bases between them. The CDR3 totals 14 residues. The germline gives CDR1 ENHRY, CDR2 SYGVKD. CDR3 in DNA: TGTGCCATCAGCGTACGGGGCCTCTTGGGGGAGCTGTTTTTT. Its translation is CAISVRGLLGELFF.

The CDR3 loop reads CASSPWTGRQPQHF. The CDR3 DNA reads TGTGCCAGCAGTCCTTGGACAGGTCGGCAGCCCCAGCATTTT. V and J are TRBV28 and TRBJ1-5; 7 nucleotides align to TRBD1. The CDR3 contains 14 residues. V lost 5 bases, J lost 7 bases, and 8 bases stayed unmatched. Germline CDR1 is MDHEN and CDR2 is SYDVKM.

This chain uses TRBV4-1 with TRBJ2-1; no clear D. With 3 bases removed from V and 9 bases from J, the gap between germline ends came to 15 bases. The CDR3 contains 14 residues. Germline lookup yields CDR1 MGHRA and CDR2 YSYEKL. CDR3 region: CASSHGNRAREQFF. Here the CDR3 DNA reads TGCGCCAGCAGCCACGGTAATCGGGCGCGTGAGCAGTTCTTC.

V and J are TRBV5-5 and TRBJ1-1; unclear D gene. The CDR3 contains 12 residues. Trimming removed 6 bases from V and 4 bases from J, with 10 bases in between. Germline values: CDR1 SGHKS, CDR2 YYEKEE (reference sequence). The CDR3 reads CASNLGSTEAFF. The CDR3 DNA reads as TGTGCCAGCAATCTAGGGTCCACTGAAGCTTTCTTT. The whole variable domain, filled in from reference TRBV5-5 and TRBJ1-1, reads DAGVTQSPTHLIKTRGQQVTLRCSPISGHKSVSWYQQVLGQGPQFIFQYYEKEERGRGNFPDRFSARQFPNYSSELNVNALLLGDSALYLCASNLGSTEAFFGQGTRLTVV.

The chain employs TRBV27 and TRBJ1-1; 7 positions match TRBD1. CDR1 is MNHEY and CDR2 is SMNVEV in the germline V gene (reference sequence). V was clipped by 7 bases and J by 6 bases; unmatched bases: 17. The CDR3 extends over 16 amino acids. The CDR3 DNA reads TGTGCCAGCACCGTAAAGGCCCGTCCAGGGGGGGCTGAAGCTTTCTTT. Protein product: CASTVKARPGGAEAFF.

V and J are TRBV20-1 and TRBJ1-1, with 8 bases that match TRBD1. This CDR3 region has 16 residues. The germline V gene has CDR1 DFQATT and CDR2 SNEGSKA (reference sequence). With 3 bases clipped from V and 2 bases from J, the junction kept 11 bases outside the gene matches. The CDR3 reads CSARARGRVSNTEAFF. The CDR3 nucleotides read TGCAGTGCTAGGGCCAGGGGGCGAGTATCTAACACTGAAGCTTTCTTT.

CDR3 in amino acids: CSAMPLAQLGVETQYF. The CDR3 region has the DNA TGCAGTGCTATGCCACTAGCGCAACTTGGAGTGGAGACCCAGTACTTC. The gene calls are TRBV20-1 and TRBJ2-5, with 7 nucleotides matching TRBD2. The J segment lost 5 bases and the V segment lost 4 bases, leaving 16 bases of the junction unmatched. Germline V gene sequence: CDR1 DFQATT, CDR2 SNEGSKA (reference sequence). This CDR3 has 16 residues.

The chain combines TRBV28 with TRBJ1-3; 10 bases are a match to TRBD1. Germline V gives CDR1 MDHEN, CDR2 SYDVKM. J gave up 4 bases and V 2 bases, and 8 bases lay outside the gene matches. The CDR3 spans 17 residues. CDR3 DNA sequence: TGTGCCAGCAGTTTAGTCACCGGGACAGGGGTCGGAAACACCATATATTTT. Residues: CASSLVTGTGVGNTIYF.

The rearrangement links TRBV27 to TRBJ2-2, with 8 positions matching TRBD1. The V gene end was trimmed by 6 bases and the J gene end by 5 bases; junction bases not matched to a gene: 8. From germline, CDR1 is MNHEY and CDR2 SMNVEV (reference sequence). This CDR3 has 15 residues. The CDR3 spells CASRIDRGGTGELFF. CDR3 DNA sequence: TGTGCCAGCAGGATCGACAGGGGTGGGACCGGGGAGCTGTTTTTT.

The chain combines TRBV27 with TRBJ1-1; maybe TRBD1 (6 bases). CDR1 is MNHEY, CDR2 SMNVEV, per germline (reference sequence). V dropped 5 bases and J dropped 1 base, with 17 bases sitting between them. The CDR3 is 16 residues long. The CDR3 is CASSRPYREGNTEAFF. The CDR3 nucleotides read TGTGCCAGCAGTCGGCCTTACAGGGAGGGGAACACTGAAGCTTTCTTT.

The J gene is TRBJ2-5, the V gene TRBV27; D is perhaps TRBD1 or TRBD2 (5 bases each). Germline V lookup: CDR1 MNHEY, CDR2 SMNVEV (reference sequence). This CDR3 region has 14 residues. The V end lost 0 bases, the J end lost 7 bases, and 12 bases lay between the germline ends. The chain's CDR3 is CASSLSSGPGTQYF. Here the CDR3 DNA reads TGTGCCAGCAGTTTATCTTCGGGGCCCGGGACCCAGTACTTC.